Below, one TCR beta chain is given with its context. Its antigen remains undetermined. No quality values exist for individual bases; no much larger clone is one base distant. This record belongs to a study of CD8+CD57+ T cells in acquired aplastic anemia (dated by TCRdb to about 2018). Looking at the study overall: On average, sorted CD4+ and CD8+ cells yielded around 3.5 ug of extracted DNA, with a range of about 0.18 to 27.4 ug. CD8+CD57+ expansion was defined as a frequency above the mean frequency observed in healthy subjects.

Broader findings and caveats from the paper: Patients and healthy controls showed no significant difference in CD8+ Simpson's diversity (P=0.060). Although roughly 30 CD8+ CDR3 sequences were shared by patients and controls, these sequences appeared highly expressed in patients and within the immunodominant clones of patients.

Genomic DNA was used as template for profiling of TCR beta VDJ combinations and CDR3 sequences. An Illumina HiSeq 2000 was used for TCR repertoire sequencing. From the authors' description of their analysis: Repertoire assessment relied on Simpson's diversity index, CDR3 size and DJ length profiles, and TRBV/TRBJ rearrangement plots. The most abundant DNA sequence in the deep sequencing data was taken as the immunodominant clone. CDR3 amino acid sequences were checked for sharing between subjects and were compared against published repertoires and the VDJdb database. TCRdb took the public reads, trimmed them with fastp at Q25, ran MiXCR for clone calling and kept in-frame beta chains. Identical CDR3 proteins give one entry, which carries the most common genes and DNA. None of the V and J calls come from the authors' own analysis; TCRdb made them. A total of about 200,000 distinct CDR3 sequences appear in this sample, 60% to 80% of them only once. Roughly 64% of the sample is in the top ten clones.

Patients chosen for sequencing had shown expansion of CD8+CD57+ cells by flow cytometry. All patients had severe acquired aplastic anemia diagnosed by International Study of Aplastic Anemia and Agranulocytosis and Camitta criteria. At the time blood was sampled, none of the patients had received any therapy. The study deep-sequenced TCR repertoires of sorted CD4+ and CD8+ blood T cells from severe aplastic anemia patients and healthy subjects. Patients were enrolled under clinicaltrials.gov protocols 00001620, 01623167, 00001397, 00071045, 00081523 and 00961064 in the USA. Ficoll-Paque density gradient centrifugation was used to isolate peripheral blood mononuclear cells. Before DNA was extracted, CD4+ and CD8+ T cells were sorted using either FACS or magnetic beads. Trimming takes 1 base from V and 1 base from J, and the germline ends sit 13 bases apart. The germline V gene sets CDR1 to SGHTA and CDR2 to FQGNSA. The CDR3 spans 16 residues, from the cysteine through the phenylalanine. Of all the DNA, just the CDR3 is kept, 48 bases in frame from base 1.

The sequence joins TRBV7-2 to TRBJ1-1; possibly the D gene is TRBD1, per 5 matching bases. The clonotype was recovered from a human donor with aplastic anemia. The sample consisted of sorted CD4+, CD8+, or CD8+CD57+ T cells (not recorded which) from PBMCs. The sequence in DNA is TGTGCCAGCAGCTTAGTTAATATGGGGACGAACACTGAAGCTTTCTTT. Its coded protein is CASSLVNMGTNTEAFF.